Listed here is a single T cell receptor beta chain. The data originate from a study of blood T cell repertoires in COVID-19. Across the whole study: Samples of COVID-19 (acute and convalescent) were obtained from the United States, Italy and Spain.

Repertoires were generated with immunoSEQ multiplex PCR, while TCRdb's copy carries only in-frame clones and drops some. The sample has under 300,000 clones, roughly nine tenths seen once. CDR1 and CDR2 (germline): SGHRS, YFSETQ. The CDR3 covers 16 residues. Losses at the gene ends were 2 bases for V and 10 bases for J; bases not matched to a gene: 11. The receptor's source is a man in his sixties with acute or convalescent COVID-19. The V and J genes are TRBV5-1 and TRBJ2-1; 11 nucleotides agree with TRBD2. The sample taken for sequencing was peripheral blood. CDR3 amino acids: CASSFWLAGGVGEQFF. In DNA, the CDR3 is TGCGCCAGCAGCTTTTGGCTAGCGGGAGGCGTAGGGGAGCAGTTCTTC. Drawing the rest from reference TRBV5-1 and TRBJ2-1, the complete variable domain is KAGVTQTPRYLIKTRGQQVTLSCSPISGHRSVSWYQQTPGQGLQFLFEYFSETQRNKGNFPGRFSGRQFSNSRSEMNVSTLELGDSALYLCASSFWLAGGVGEQFFGPGTRLTVL.